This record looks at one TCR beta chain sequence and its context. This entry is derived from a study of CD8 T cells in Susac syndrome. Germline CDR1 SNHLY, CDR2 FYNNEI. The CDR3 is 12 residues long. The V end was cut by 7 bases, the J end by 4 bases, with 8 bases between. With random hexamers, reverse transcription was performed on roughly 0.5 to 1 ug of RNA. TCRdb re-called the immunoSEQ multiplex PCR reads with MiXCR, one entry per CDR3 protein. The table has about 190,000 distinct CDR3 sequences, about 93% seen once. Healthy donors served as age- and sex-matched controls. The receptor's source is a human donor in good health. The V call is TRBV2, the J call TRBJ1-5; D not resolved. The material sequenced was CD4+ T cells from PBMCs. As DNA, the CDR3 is TGTGCCAGCAATCGCGCGAATCAGCCCCAGCATTTT. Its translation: CASNRANQPQHF.